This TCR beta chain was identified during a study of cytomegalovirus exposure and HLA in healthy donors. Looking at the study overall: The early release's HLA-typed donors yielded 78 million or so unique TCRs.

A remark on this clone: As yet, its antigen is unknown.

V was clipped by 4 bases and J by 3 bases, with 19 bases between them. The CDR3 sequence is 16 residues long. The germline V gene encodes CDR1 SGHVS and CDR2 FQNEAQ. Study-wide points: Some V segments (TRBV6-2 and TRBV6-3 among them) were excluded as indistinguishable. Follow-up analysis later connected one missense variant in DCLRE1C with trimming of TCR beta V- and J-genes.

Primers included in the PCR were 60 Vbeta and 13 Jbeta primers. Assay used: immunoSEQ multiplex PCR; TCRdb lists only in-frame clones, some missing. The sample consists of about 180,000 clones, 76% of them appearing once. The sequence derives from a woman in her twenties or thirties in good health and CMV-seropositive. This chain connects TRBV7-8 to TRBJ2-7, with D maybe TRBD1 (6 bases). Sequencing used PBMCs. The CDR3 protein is CASSSAGDTTGYEQYF. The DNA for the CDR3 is TGTGCCAGCAGCTCCGCTGGGGACACTACGGGCTACGAGCAGTACTTC.